This TCR beta chain was profiled in a study of a mutant IDH1 vaccine in newly diagnosed glioma. Across the whole study: There were roughly 60% males and roughly 38% females among treated patients, whose mean age was 40.4 years. Most patients had radiochemotherapy with temozolomide before enrollment; others had one alone.

Time point: baseline, week 1 (first vaccination visit). Specified treatment: pre-vaccination baseline after standard-of-care therapy. Assay: immunoSEQ multiplex PCR; the TCRdb copy retains only in-frame clones and omits some. In the table there are approximately 100,000 clones, about 87% of which are singletons. The clonotype was recovered from a woman aged 50 to 60 with glioma. This material consisted of PBMCs, taken from a glioma patient treated with radiotherapy, temozolomide or both.

This CDR3 is CASSARVFSYNEQFF. DNA for the CDR3: TGTGCCAGCAGCGCCCGGGTTTTCTCCTACAATGAGCAGTTCTTC. The rearrangement links TRBV9 to TRBJ2-1; D uncertain. The CDR3 is 15 residues long. The V and J ends lost 3 bases and 0 bases respectively, with 10 bases between them. Germline values: CDR1 SGDLS, CDR2 YYNGEE.